The source of this T cell receptor beta chain is a study of blood T cell repertoires in COVID-19. Background on the study: T cells, B-cell-depleted T cells, or PBMCs supplied cDNA or gDNA.

The CDR3 runs to 15 residues. From germline, CDR1 is SGHNT and CDR2 YYREEE (reference sequence). Trimming cost V 0 bases and J 7 bases, with 11 bases left between them. Original processing notes: Estimation of nucleated cell counts was performed using reference gene primer amplification. Generated by immunoSEQ multiplex PCR, the TCRdb table keeps only in-frame clones and is missing some. V and J calls and clone size come straight from that table; D and trimming were deduced from the DNA. The sample shows roughly 150,000 clones, 70% to 90% of them seen only once. Sequenced: peripheral blood. The receptor comes from a woman aged 45-59 years with acute or convalescent COVID-19. The chain employs TRBV5-4 and TRBJ1-6; D gene unclear. The CDR3 loop is CASSLDPGLNSPLHF. In DNA, the CDR3 is TGTGCCAGCAGCTTGGATCCGGGGTTGAATTCACCCCTCCACTTT.